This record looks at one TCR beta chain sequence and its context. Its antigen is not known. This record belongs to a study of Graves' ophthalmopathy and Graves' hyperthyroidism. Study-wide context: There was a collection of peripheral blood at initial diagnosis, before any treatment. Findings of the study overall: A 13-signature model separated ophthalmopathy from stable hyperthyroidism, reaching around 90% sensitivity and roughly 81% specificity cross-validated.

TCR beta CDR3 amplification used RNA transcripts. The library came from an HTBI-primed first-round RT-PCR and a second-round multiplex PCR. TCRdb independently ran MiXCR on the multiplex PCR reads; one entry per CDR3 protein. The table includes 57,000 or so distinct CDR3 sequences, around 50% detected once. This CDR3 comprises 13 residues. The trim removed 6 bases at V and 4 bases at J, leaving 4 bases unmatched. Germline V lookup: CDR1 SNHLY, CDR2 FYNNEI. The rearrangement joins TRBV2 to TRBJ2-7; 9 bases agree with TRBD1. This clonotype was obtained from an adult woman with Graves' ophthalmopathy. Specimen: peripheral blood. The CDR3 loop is CASSAGTGYEQYF. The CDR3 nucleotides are TGTGCCAGCAGCGCCGGGACAGGGTACGAGCAGTACTTC.